The 28 T cell receptor beta chains reported below all come from one sample, sequenced in a study of T-cell reconstitution after alpha-beta-depleted transplantation in children. Unique molecular identifiers tagged the TCRbeta library. TCRdb passed the PCR reads through MiXCR, listing each CDR3 protein once. Found here are roughly 500,000 distinct CDR3 sequences, under 15% of them singletons; the top ten hold around 5.6%. The sequenced sample was PBMCs from the stem cell graft donor, obtained from the stem cell graft. These receptors were taken from a human donor who donated a stem cell graft to a child with combined immunodeficiency.

This clonotype was picked up a small number of times. The rearrangement links TRBV7-9 to TRBJ1-3; no definite D call. The CDR3 extends over 14 amino acids. The germline V and J ends were trimmed by 2 bases and 4 bases, with 9 bases remaining between them. The germline gives CDR1 SEHNR, CDR2 FQNEAQ (reference sequence). CDR3 sequence (DNA): TGTGCCAGCAGCTTATACCTTGCAGGAAACACCATATATTTT. Translated, it gives CASSLYLAGNTIYF.

The table lists this clonotype with a few counts. The chain recombines TRBV5-1 with TRBJ1-4, with D perhaps TRBD1 (6 bases). Germline values: CDR1 SGHRS, CDR2 YFSETQ. The CDR3 runs to 15 residues. With 0 bases removed from V and 8 bases from J, the gap between germline ends came to 14 bases. CDR3 nucleotides: TGCGCCAGCAGCTTGGAAGGGGGGAGGTACGAAAAACTGTTTTTT. Its translation: CASSLEGGRYEKLFF.

This clonotype was picked up a small number of times. The V call is TRBV4-3, the J call TRBJ2-1, with 7 bases identical to TRBD2. This CDR3 region has 16 residues. Trimming cost V 3 bases and J 1 base; bases outside gene matches: 6. The germline CDR1 and CDR2 sequences are LGHNA and YSLEER. The CDR3 DNA sequence: TGCGCCAGCAGCCAGTCAGCGGGACTGTCCTACAATGAGCAGTTCTTC. Translated: CASSQSAGLSYNEQFF.

The rearrangement uses TRBV19 and TRBJ2-1; D gene uncertain. V shed 8 bases and J shed 7 bases, with 12 bases lying between them. CDR1 is LNHDA, CDR2 SQIVND, per germline (reference sequence). The CDR3 runs to 12 residues. DNA of the CDR3: TGTGCCAGTGTGACCCGAGGAAATGAGCAGTTCTTC. This translates into CASVTRGNEQFF.

The sample holds many counts of this clonotype. The chain joins TRBV20-1 to TRBJ2-2, with unresolved D. The germline V and J ends were trimmed by 3 bases and 5 bases, with 22 bases remaining between them. The CDR3 is made up of 17 amino acids. The germline V gene has CDR1 DFQATT and CDR2 SNEGSKA (reference sequence). The CDR3 DNA sequence: TGCAGTGCTAGTCCTAGGCGACTCCCCTTTGGGACCGGGGAGCTGTTTTTT. Protein product: CSASPRRLPFGTGELFF.

The rearrangement links TRBV27 to TRBJ1-1, with 7 bases that match TRBD1. The length of the CDR3 is 14 residues. V lost 8 bases to trimming and J lost 7 bases; unmatched junction nucleotides: 13. CDR1 MNHEY and CDR2 SMNVEV come from the germline V gene (reference sequence). CDR3 loop: CASGRQGGLNEAFF. The CDR3 bases are TGTGCCAGCGGCCGCCAGGGGGGATTGAATGAAGCTTTCTTT.

This clonotype was counted ten times or more. The chain joins TRBV7-9 to TRBJ2-7; 8 nucleotides align to TRBD1. V lost 4 bases to trimming and J lost 3 bases; unmatched junction nucleotides: 5. The germline V gene has CDR1 SEHNR and CDR2 FQNEAQ (reference sequence). The CDR3 loop spans 14 amino acids. As DNA, the CDR3 is TGTGCCAGCAGCTCCCGGGGGACAGGCTACGAGCAGTACTTC. Translation gives CASSSRGTGYEQYF.

The CDR3 nucleotides read TGTGCCACCAGCACCCTTCAGGGACCGACCTACGAGCAGTACTTC. Residues: CATSTLQGPTYEQYF. J is TRBJ2-7 and V is TRBV15; D could derive from TRBD1 or TRBD2 (5 bases each). The germline V and J ends were trimmed by 4 bases and 2 bases, with 15 bases remaining between them. The CDR3 consists of 15 residues. Germline V gene lookup returns CDR1 LNHNV and CDR2 YYDKDF (reference sequence). The whole variable domain, filled in from reference TRBV15 and TRBJ2-7, reads DAMVIQNPRYQVTQFGKPVTLSCSQTLNHNVMYWYQQKSSQAPKLLFHYYDKDFNNEADTPDNFQSRRPNTSFCFLDIRSPGLGDTAMYLCATSTLQGPTYEQYFGPGTRLTVT.

The chain joins TRBV7-9 to TRBJ2-3; 9 nucleotides match TRBD2. The ends lost 3 bases at V and 6 bases at J; junction bases unmatched: 4. Germline CDR1 is SEHNR and CDR2 is FQNEAQ (reference sequence). The CDR3 has 14 residues. The CDR3, as DNA: TGTGCCAGCAGCTTTAGCGGGAGAATGGATACGCAGTATTTT. As protein: CASSFSGRMDTQYF.

This clonotype was counted a few times. The chain has TRBV13 and TRBJ2-7, with D possibly being TRBD1 (6 bases). Germline values: CDR1 PRHDT, CDR2 FYEKMQ (reference sequence). The V and J ends lost 2 bases and 4 bases respectively, with 12 bases between them. This CDR3 contains 14 residues. The CDR3 coding sequence is TGTGCCAGCAGCTTAATGGGGGCACGATACGAGCAGTACTTC. Protein product: CASSLMGARYEQYF.

This chain joins TRBV25-1 and TRBJ1-2; D unresolved. Trimming left V 4 bases short and J 6 bases short, with 18 bases between. CDR3 length equals 15 residues. CDR1 and CDR2 from the germline V gene are MGHDK and SYGVNS. CDR3 sequence (DNA): TGTGCCAGCAGTGGCCTCGAGACCGCAGCGAATGGCTACACCTTC. Protein sequence: CASSGLETAANGYTF.

The chain joins TRBV7-9 to TRBJ2-2; D gene uncertain. Germline CDR1 and CDR2: SEHNR and FQNEAQ (reference sequence). This CDR3 has 16 residues. The V end was cut by 4 bases, the J end by 1 base, with 13 bases between. For the CDR3, the DNA is TGTGCCAGCAGCTCGGCCCCATATAAGAACACCGGGGAGCTGTTTTTT. It translates to CASSSAPYKNTGELFF.

The chain combines TRBV5-1 with TRBJ2-5, with 7 nucleotides matching TRBD1. V shed 4 bases and J 3 bases; nucleotides not matched to a gene: 6. Looked up from germline, CDR1 is SGHRS and CDR2 is YFSETQ. The CDR3 length is 14 residues. Here the CDR3 reads CASSTGTAEETQYF. The CDR3 DNA follows: TGCGCCAGCAGCACCGGGACAGCGGAAGAGACCCAGTACTTC.

Many counts were recorded for this clonotype. This chain connects TRBV20-1 to TRBJ2-1, with unresolved D. V lost 0 bases and J lost 14, with 14 bases in between. The CDR3 has 12 amino acids. Germline CDR1 is DFQATT and CDR2 is SNEGSKA (reference sequence). CDR3 DNA: TGCAGTGCTAGAGATCGGGCCTCGGACGAGTTCTTC. Its protein is CSARDRASDEFF.

Here the CDR3 reads CASSPLLTGGRTDTQYF. CDR3 DNA: TGTGCCAGCAGCCCCCTCCTTACCGGCGGGAGAACGGATACGCAGTATTTT. This chain links TRBV12-3 or TRBV12-4 with TRBJ2-3; TRBD2 agrees at 7 bases. This CDR3 region has 17 residues. With V trimmed by 6 bases and J by 6 bases, 18 bases remained unmatched.

This clonotype has at least ten counts. The chain joins TRBV5-1 to TRBJ1-2; tentative D call: TRBD1 (6 bases). Germline V gene lookup returns CDR1 SGHRS and CDR2 YFSETQ. This CDR3 region has 14 residues. V lost 2 bases and J lost 8, with 16 bases in between. The CDR3 protein is CASSFPGGGDGYTF. CDR3 DNA sequence: TGCGCCAGCAGCTTCCCTGGCGGGGGCGACGGCTACACCTTC. Variable domain in full (rest from reference TRBV5-1 and TRBJ1-2): KAGVTQTPRYLIKTRGQQVTLSCSPISGHRSVSWYQQTPGQGLQFLFEYFSETQRNKGNFPGRFSGRQFSNSRSEMNVSTLELGDSALYLCASSFPGGGDGYTFGSGTRLTVV.

A few counts support this clonotype. This rearrangement joins TRBV5-1 to TRBJ2-7; D gene ambiguous. The CDR3 loop spans 15 amino acids. Trimming removed 2 bases from V and 0 bases from J, with 12 bases in between. Germline assignment: CDR1 SGHRS and CDR2 YFSETQ. The CDR3 region is CASSLSSVGSYEQYF. The CDR3 coding sequence is TGCGCCAGCAGCTTATCATCCGTAGGCTCCTACGAGCAGTACTTC.

This chain joins TRBV6-1 and TRBJ1-2; no firm D call. There are 13 residues in the CDR3. Germline V CDR1 and CDR2: MNHNS, SASEGT. The ends were cut back, 3 bases at V and 6 bases at J, with 11 bases in the middle. CDR3 DNA sequence: TGTGCCAGCAGTGATATCGGGGTGGATGGCTACACCTTC. Amino acid sequence: CASSDIGVDGYTF.

The chain uses TRBV24-1 and TRBJ2-3, with D unclear. V was cut by 1 base and J by 3 bases, with 10 bases left in between. There are 15 residues in the CDR3. The germline CDR1 and CDR2 sequences are KGHDR and SFDVKD. CDR3 DNA: TGTGCCACCAGTGATTTCGGTGTGGGAACAGATACGCAGTATTTT. It yields the protein CATSDFGVGTDTQYF.

The V call is TRBV20-1, the J call TRBJ2-1, with TRBD2 identical over 9 bases. Trimming took 1 base from V and 0 from J; bases not matched to a gene: 7. Germline loops: CDR1 DFQATT, CDR2 SNEGSKA (reference sequence). The CDR3 runs to 17 residues. CDR3: CSARVAGVVSSYNEQFF. The CDR3 coding sequence is TGCAGTGCTAGAGTAGCGGGAGTGGTAAGCTCCTACAATGAGCAGTTCTTC.

This clonotype occurred once. The gene calls are TRBV30 and TRBJ2-3; no reliable D call. Trimming took 6 bases from V and 3 from J, leaving 7 bases between them. CDR1 GTSNPN and CDR2 SVGIG come from the germline V gene (reference sequence). The CDR3 is 11 residues long. The CDR3: CACYATDTQYF. CDR3 sequence (DNA): TGTGCCTGTTACGCAACAGATACGCAGTATTTT.

This clonotype was observed at least ten times. V usage is TRBV7-2 and J usage is TRBJ1-2; D remains ambiguous. Germline CDR1 and CDR2: SGHTA and FQGNSA. Trimming left V 5 bases short and J 4 bases short, with 11 bases between. There are 13 residues in the CDR3. The CDR3 DNA is TGTGCCAGCAGCCCCAAAGTTTCCTATGGCTACACCTTC. The encoded protein is CASSPKVSYGYTF.

This sequence joins TRBV7-2 and TRBJ1-6; D is unclear. CDR1 and CDR2 (germline): SGHTA, FQGNSA. Trimming shortened V by 4 bases and J by 5 bases, and 15 bases separated the two germline ends. This CDR3 comprises 16 residues. The DNA of the CDR3 is TGTGCCAGCAGCTCCCGGGCCCAACGCGATAATTCACCCCTCCACTTT. Protein sequence: CASSSRAQRDNSPLHF.

This clonotype has ten or more counts. The rearrangement links TRBV4-2 to TRBJ2-5; perhaps TRBD2 as D (5 bases). Germline V CDR1 and CDR2: LGHNA, YNFKEQ. Deletions cut 0 bases from V and 5 bases from J, with 10 bases between. The length of the CDR3 is 14 residues. CDR3: CASSQELVLETQYF. The CDR3 DNA sequence: TGTGCCAGCAGCCAAGAACTAGTCCTGGAGACCCAGTACTTC.

This clonotype was found a few times. V and J are TRBV9 and TRBJ2-1, with TRBD2 matching over 7 bases. CDR3 length equals 15 residues. CDR1 and CDR2 (germline): SGDLS, YYNGEE. The trim removed 6 bases at V and 0 bases at J, leaving 6 bases unmatched. The CDR3 coding sequence is TGTGCCAGCATGGGAGGCGGGAGCTCCTACAATGAGCAGTTCTTC. Translated: CASMGGGSSYNEQFF. The complete variable domain, with remaining parts taken from reference TRBV9 and TRBJ2-1, reads DSGVTQTPKHLITATGQRVTLRCSPRSGDLSVYWYQQSLDQGLQFLIQYYNGEERAKGNILERFSAQQFPDLHSELNLSSLELGDSALYFCASMGGGSSYNEQFFGPGTRLTVL.

This clonotype turned up a few times. The chain combines TRBV7-9 with TRBJ2-5; D ambiguous. Germline assignment: CDR1 SEHNR and CDR2 FQNEAQ (reference sequence). V was clipped by 3 bases and J by 4 bases, with 15 bases between them. CDR3 length: 15 amino acids. The CDR3 protein is CASSFGDSIGETQYF. CDR3 in DNA: TGTGCCAGCAGCTTCGGCGATAGCATCGGAGAGACCCAGTACTTC.

The chain recombines TRBV12-3 or TRBV12-4 with TRBJ1-2; weak D call: TRBD1 (5 bases). V gave up 5 bases and J gave up 6 bases, with 19 bases separating them. This CDR3 spans 15 amino acids. CDR3 in amino acids: CASSVTNQGFNGYTF. The CDR3 DNA sequence: TGTGCCAGCAGTGTGACCAATCAGGGTTTTAATGGCTACACCTTC.

This clonotype was seen many times. The V gene is TRBV24-1, the J gene TRBJ2-1; 7 bases match TRBD2. Germline CDR1 KGHDR, CDR2 SFDVKD. This CDR3 has 11 residues. The V segment lost 7 bases and the J segment 10 bases; nucleotides outside the gene matches: 3. The CDR3 DNA sequence: TGTGCCACCAGCCAGGGAGGGGAGCAGTTCTTC. It translates to CATSQGGEQFF.